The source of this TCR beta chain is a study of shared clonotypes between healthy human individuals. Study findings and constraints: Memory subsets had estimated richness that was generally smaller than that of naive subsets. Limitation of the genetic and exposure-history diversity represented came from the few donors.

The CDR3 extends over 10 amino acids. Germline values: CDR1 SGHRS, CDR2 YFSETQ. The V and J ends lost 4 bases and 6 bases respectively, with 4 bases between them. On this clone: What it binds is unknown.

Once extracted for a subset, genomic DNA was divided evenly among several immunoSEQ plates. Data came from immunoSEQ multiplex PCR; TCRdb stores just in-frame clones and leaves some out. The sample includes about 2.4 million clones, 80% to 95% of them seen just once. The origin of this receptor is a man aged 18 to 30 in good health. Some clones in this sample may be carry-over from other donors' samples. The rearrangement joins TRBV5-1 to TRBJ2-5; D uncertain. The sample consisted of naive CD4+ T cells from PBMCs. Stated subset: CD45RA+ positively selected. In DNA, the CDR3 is TGCGCCAGCAGCGTCAAGACCCAGTACTTC. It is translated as CASSVKTQYF. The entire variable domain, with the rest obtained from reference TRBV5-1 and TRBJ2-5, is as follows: KAGVTQTPRYLIKTRGQQVTLSCSPISGHRSVSWYQQTPGQGLQFLFEYFSETQRNKGNFPGRFSGRQFSNSRSEMNVSTLELGDSALYLCASSVKTQYFGPGTRLLVL.